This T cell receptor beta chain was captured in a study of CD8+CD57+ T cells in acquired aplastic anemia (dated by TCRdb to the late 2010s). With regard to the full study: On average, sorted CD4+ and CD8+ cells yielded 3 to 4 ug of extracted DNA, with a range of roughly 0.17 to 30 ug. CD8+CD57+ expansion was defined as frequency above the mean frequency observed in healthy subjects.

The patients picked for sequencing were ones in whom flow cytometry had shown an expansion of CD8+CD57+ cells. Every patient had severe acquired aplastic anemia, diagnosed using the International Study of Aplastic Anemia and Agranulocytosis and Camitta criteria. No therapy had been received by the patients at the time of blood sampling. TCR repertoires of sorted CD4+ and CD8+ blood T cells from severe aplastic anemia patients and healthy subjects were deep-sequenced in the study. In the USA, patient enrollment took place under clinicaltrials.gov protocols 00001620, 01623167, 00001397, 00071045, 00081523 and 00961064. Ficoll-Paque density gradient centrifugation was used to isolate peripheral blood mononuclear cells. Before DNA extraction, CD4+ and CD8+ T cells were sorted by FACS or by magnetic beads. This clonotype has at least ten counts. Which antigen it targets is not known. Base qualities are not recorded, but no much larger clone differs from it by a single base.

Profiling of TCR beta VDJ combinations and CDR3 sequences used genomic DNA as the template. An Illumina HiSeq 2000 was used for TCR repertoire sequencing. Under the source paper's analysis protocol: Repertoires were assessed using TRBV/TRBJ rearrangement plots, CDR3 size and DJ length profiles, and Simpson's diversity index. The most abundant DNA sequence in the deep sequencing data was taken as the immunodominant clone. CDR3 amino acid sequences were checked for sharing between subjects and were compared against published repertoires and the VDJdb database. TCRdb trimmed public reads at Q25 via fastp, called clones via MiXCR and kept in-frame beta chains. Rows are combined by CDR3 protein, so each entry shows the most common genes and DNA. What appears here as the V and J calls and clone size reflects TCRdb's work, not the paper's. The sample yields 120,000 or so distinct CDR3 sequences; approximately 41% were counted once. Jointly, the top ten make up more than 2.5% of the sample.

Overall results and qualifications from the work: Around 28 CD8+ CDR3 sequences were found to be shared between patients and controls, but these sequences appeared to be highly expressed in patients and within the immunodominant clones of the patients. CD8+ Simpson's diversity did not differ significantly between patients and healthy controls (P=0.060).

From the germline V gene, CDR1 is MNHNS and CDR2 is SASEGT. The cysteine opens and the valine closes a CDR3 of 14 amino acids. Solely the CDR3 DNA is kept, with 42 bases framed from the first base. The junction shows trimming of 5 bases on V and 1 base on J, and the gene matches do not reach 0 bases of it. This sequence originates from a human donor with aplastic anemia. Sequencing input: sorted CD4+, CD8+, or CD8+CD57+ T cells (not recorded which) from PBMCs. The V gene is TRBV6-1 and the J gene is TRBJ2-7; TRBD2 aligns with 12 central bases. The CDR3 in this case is CASSLAGGSYEQYV. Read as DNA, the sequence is TGTGCCAGCAGTCTAGCGGGGGGGTCCTACGAGCAGTACGTC.